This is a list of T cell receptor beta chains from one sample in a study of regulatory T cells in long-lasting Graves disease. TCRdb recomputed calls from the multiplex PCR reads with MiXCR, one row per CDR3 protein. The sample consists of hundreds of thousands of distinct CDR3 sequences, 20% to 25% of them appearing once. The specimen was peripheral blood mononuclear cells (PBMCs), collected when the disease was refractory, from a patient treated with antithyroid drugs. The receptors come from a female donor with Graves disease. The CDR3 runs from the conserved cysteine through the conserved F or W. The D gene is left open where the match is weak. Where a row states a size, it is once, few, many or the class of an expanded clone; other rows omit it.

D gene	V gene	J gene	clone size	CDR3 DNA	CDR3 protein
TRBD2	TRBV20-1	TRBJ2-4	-	TGCAGTGCTCGAAGTGACTTAGCGGGAGAACGGAGAAACATTCAGTACTTC	CSARSDLAGERRNIQYF
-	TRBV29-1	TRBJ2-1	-	TGCAGCGTTGAATTGAAAAGACGGACTGCCTACAATGAGCAGTTCTTC	CSVELKRRTAYNEQFF
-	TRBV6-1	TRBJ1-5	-	TGTGCCAGCAGGGCCGGGACGGCGAGTCAGCCCCAGCATTTT	CASRAGTASQPQHF
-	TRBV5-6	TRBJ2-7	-	TGTGCCAGCAGCAGTAAGTTCGAGCAGTACTTC	CASSSKFEQYF
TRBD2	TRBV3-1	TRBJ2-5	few	TGTGCCAGCAGCCTGAAAGCGGGAACTTACCAAGAGACCCAGTACTTC	CASSLKAGTYQETQYF
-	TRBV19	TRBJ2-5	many	TGTGCCAGTAGTATGGCGGTAGGCGACCAAGAGACCCAGTACTTC	CASSMAVGDQETQYF
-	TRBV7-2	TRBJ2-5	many	TGTGCCAGCAGCTTAGCGGGAATCGGGGTAGGAGAGACCCAGTACTTC	CASSLAGIGVGETQYF
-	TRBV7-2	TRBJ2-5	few	TGTGCCAGCAGTAAGGCGGGGCACCAAGAGACCCAGTACTTC	CASSKAGHQETQYF
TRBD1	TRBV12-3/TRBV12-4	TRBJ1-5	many	TGTGCCAGCACCCAGGGGGGATGGGGCGATAGCAATCAGCCCCAGCATTTT	CASTQGGWGDSNQPQHF
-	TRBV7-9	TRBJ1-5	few	TGTGCCGGTGCGACGGGGGAAGGCAATCAGCCCCAGCATTTT	CAGATGEGNQPQHF
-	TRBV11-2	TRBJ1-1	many	TGTGCCAGCAGCTACTCGGGGGTGGCTGAAGCTTTCTTT	CASSYSGVAEAFF
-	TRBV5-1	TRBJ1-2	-	TGCGCCAGCAGCCCCGGACACCGGCCTATCGTCTATGGCTACACCTTC	CASSPGHRPIVYGYTF
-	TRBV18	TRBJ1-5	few	TGTGCCAGCTCACAGGGGCCGGGGAATCAGCCCCAGCATTTT	CASSQGPGNQPQHF
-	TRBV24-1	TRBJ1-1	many	TGTGCCACCAGTGATTCGCCATTTAACACTGAAGCTTTCTTT	CATSDSPFNTEAFF
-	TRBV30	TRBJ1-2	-	TGTGCCTGGAGGCCCCGATCTAACTATGGCTACACCTTC	CAWRPRSNYGYTF
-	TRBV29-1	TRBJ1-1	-	TGCAGCGTTGACCAGGCTGGGGGGGTTCCGGCTTTCTTT	CSVDQAGGVPAFF
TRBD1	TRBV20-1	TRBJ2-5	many	TGCAGTGCAACAGGGACAGGGACCGAGACCCAGTACTTC	CSATGTGTETQYF
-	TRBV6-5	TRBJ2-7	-	TGTGCCAGCAGTTACTCGACGCCAGACGAGCAGTACTTC	CASSYSTPDEQYF
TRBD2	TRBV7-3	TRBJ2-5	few	TGTGCCAGCAGCCACGGGACTAGCGGTATACAAGAGACCCAGTACTTC	CASSHGTSGIQETQYF
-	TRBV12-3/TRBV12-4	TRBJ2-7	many	TGTGCCAGCAGTTACGACACTCGCTCGGCCGAGCAGTACTTC	CASSYDTRSAEQYF
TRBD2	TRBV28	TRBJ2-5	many	TGTGCCAGCAGTTTGGCTAGCGGGATGGAGACCCAGTACTTC	CASSLASGMETQYF
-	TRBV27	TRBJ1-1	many	TGTGCCAGCAGCGAGTGGAGCGGGGCGATAGACGCTGAAGCTTTCTTT	CASSEWSGAIDAEAFF
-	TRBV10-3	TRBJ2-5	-	TGTGCCACCCGGTTTAAGAACAAAAAAATCCAGGAGACCCAGTACTTC	CATRFKNKKIQETQYF
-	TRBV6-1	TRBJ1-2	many	TGTGCCAGCAGCCGCAGGGGAGAAGGCTACACCTTC	CASSRRGEGYTF
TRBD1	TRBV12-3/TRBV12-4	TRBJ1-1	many	TGTGCCAGCAGCTTAGGGACAGGGAACACTGAAGCTTTCTTT	CASSLGTGNTEAFF
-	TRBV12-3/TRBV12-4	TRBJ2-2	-	TGTGCCAGCAGGTGGTCAGGGACCACCGGGGAGCTGTTTTTT	CASRWSGTTGELFF
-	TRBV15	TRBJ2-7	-	TGTGCCACCAGCAGAGATAGATCGGGGTCCCCTAGCCACGAGCAGTACTTC	CATSRDRSGSPSHEQYF
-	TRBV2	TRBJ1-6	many	TGTGCCAGCACTCTCAATTCACCCCTCCACTTT	CASTLNSPLHF
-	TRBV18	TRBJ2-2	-	TGTGCCAGCTCACCACCTCAGGCCACCGGGGAGCTGTTTTTT	CASSPPQATGELFF
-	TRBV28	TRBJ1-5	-	TGTGCCAGCAGTTCCCTGGGGCAGGGCAGCAATCAGCCCCAGCATTTT	CASSSLGQGSNQPQHF
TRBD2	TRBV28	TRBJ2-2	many	TGTGCCAGCAGTTTTGCTAGCGGGAGATACGGGACCGGGGAGCTGTTTTTT	CASSFASGRYGTGELFF
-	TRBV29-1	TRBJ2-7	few	TGCAGCGTTTCCGTACTAGCCGATTTTTACGAGCAGTACTTC	CSVSVLADFYEQYF
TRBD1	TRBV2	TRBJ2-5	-	TGTGCCAGCAGCACCATGACCTCCGGGACAGGGCAAGAGACCCAGTACTTC	CASSTMTSGTGQETQYF
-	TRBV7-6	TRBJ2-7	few	TGTGTCAGCAGCTTGTATCTGGGCTCCTACGAGCAGTACTTC	CVSSLYLGSYEQYF
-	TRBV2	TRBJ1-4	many	TGTGCCAGCAGGGACTCCCTGATGTTTTTT	CASRDSLMFF
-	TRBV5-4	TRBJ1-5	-	TGTGCCAGCAGCTTGAAGGGGAGCAATCAGCCCCAGCATTTT	CASSLKGSNQPQHF
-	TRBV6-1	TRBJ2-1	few	TGTGCCAGCAGTGATAGACAGACCTCCTACAATGAGCAGTTCTTC	CASSDRQTSYNEQFF
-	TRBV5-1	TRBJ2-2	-	TGCGCCAGCAGCTTGGAAAGGACAGACCAAGAGGAGCTGTTTTTT	CASSLERTDQEELFF
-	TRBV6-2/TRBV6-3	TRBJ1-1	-	TGTGCCAGCAGTCGGAATTTGAGGACCCCGCAAGAGGCGGACACTGAAGCTTTCTTT	CASSRNLRTPQEADTEAFF
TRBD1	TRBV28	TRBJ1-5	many	TGTGCCAGCGGGTACAGGGGAGGGCAGCCCCAGCATTTT	CASGYRGGQPQHF
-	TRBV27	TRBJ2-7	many	TGTGCCAGCAGTTTACAGTGGGAGGGGGCCTACGAGCAGTACTTC	CASSLQWEGAYEQYF
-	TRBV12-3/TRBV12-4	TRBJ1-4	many	TGTGCCAGCAGTTTATTCCGTGAAAAACTGTTTTTT	CASSLFREKLFF
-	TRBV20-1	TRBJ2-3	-	TGCAGTGCTAGCTGGTCTCGGGATACGCAGTATTTT	CSASWSRDTQYF
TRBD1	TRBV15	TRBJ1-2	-	TGTGCCACCAGCAAAGCACAGGGGGCTGGTGGCTACACCTTC	CATSKAQGAGGYTF
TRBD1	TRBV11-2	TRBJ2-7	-	TGTGCCAGCAGGTCTAACAGGGGTCTTACCTACGAGCAGTACTTC	CASRSNRGLTYEQYF
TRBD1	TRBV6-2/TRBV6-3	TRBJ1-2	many	TGTGCCAGCAGTTACGACAGGGGCTATGGCTACACCTTC	CASSYDRGYGYTF
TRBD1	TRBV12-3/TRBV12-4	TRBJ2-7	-	TGTGCCAGCAGTCGACAGGGTTACGGGCAGTACTTC	CASSRQGYGQYF
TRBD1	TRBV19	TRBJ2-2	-	TGTGCCAGTAGCTTTGGACAGGGCTACACCGGGGAGCTGTTTTTT	CASSFGQGYTGELFF
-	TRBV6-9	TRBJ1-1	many	TGTGCCAGCAGTTATATGGGGGGCCTGAACACTGAAGCTTTCTTT	CASSYMGGLNTEAFF
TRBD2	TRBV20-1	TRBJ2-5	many	TGCAGTGCTAGCCGCGCGGGGGGCTTCCAAGAGACCCAGTACTTC	CSASRAGGFQETQYF
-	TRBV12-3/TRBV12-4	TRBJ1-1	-	TGTGCCAGCAGGGCGCTGAACACTGAAGCTTTCTTT	CASRALNTEAFF
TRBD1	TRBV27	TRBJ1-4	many	TGTGCCAGCAGTCCCGGACAGGACGCCCCTTTTATTAGCAATGAAAAACTGTTTTTT	CASSPGQDAPFISNEKLFF
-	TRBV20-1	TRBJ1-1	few	TGCAGTGCTCAGAGGTTCGGGGGACGGGGCACTGAAGCTTTCTTT	CSAQRFGGRGTEAFF
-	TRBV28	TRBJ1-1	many	TGTGCCAGCAGTTCCACTACCCCAGGTGAAGCTTTCTTT	CASSSTTPGEAFF
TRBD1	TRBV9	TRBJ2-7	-	TGTGCCAGCAGCGCGACAGGGACAGACAATACGGTCTTC	CASSATGTDNTVF
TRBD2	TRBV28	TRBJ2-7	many	TGTGCCAGCAGTTTTGGCGGGAGTAAGTACGAGCAGTACTTC	CASSFGGSKYEQYF